This T cell receptor (beta chain) was captured by sequencing in a study of T cells in Graves' hyperthyroidism and ophthalmopathy. This clonotype was seen many times. Its antigen remains unknown. RNA transcripts served as the template for amplifying TCR beta CDR3 regions. The HTBI primer set was used in a first-round RT-PCR of the TCR CDR3. In TCRdb, the multiplex PCR reads were re-called with MiXCR into one record per CDR3 protein. This table has hundreds of thousands of distinct CDR3 sequences, less than 25% appearing once. Study-wide findings and caveats: Ophthalmopathy was identified by the model a median about six months ahead of onset.

CDR3 length: 15 amino acids. Trimming stripped 1 base from V and 2 bases from J, with 6 bases between. The germline CDR1 and CDR2 sequences are SGHAT and FQNNGV. Sequenced input: blood. This sequence was found in a man aged 25 to 45 with Graves' ophthalmopathy. The genes are TRBV11-2 and TRBJ2-6; D uncertain. CDR3 region: CASSLGDPGANVLTF. CDR3 bases: TGTGCCAGCAGCTTAGGGGATCCTGGGGCCAACGTCCTGACTTTC.